This T cell receptor beta chain emerged from a study of cytomegalovirus exposure and HLA in healthy donors listed by TCRdb under 2017. For the study in its entirety: An earlier analysis of some 500 of the donors reported 250 to 350 Gb of sequence data and some 100 million unique TCR beta sequences from 190 million or so T cells. The number of donors typed differed by locus, with about 629-630 for A, B, C, DRB1 and DQB1, 522 for DQA1, some 570 for DPA1, and some 470 for DPB1. The genetic ancestry cluster associated with self-reported Caucasian donors included roughly four fifths of the roughly 400 genotyped donors. An earlier analysis of about 600 of the donors used high-throughput TCR beta sequencing to judge whether each TCR beta V gene segment behaved as functional or pseudogenic. An early release that covered fewer than 750 HLA-typed donors contained approximately 320 gigabases of sequencing data and tens of millions of unique TCR sequences. Across about 370 genotyped donors of the cohort, an average of about 220,000 unique TCR beta nucleotide sequences per donor were sequenced, and around 20% of those sequences were non-productive. In a later analysis, previously published TCR beta repertoires from 550 to 750 donors were re-analyzed and high-resolution HLA genotyping was added so that TCR occurrence patterns could be studied. The aim of the study was to test whether cataloging public T cell receptors could identify signatures of past pathogen exposure. A later genetic analysis used genome-wide SNP genotypes for about 60% of the roughly 670 donors, treating that subset as a discovery cohort. Because of strong linkage in the cohort, five DR-DQ haplotypes were treated as single units for association and clustering. The study used immunosequencing to profile the T cell repertoires of more than 650 subjects and linked those repertoires to cytomegalovirus serostatus. Along with the approximately 700-subject first cohort, a separate validation cohort of around 110 different subjects was used. All discovery cohort repertoires had been generated on a single sequencing platform. Both class I and class II loci were covered by HLA typing, at four-digit resolution. Rather than using new phenotypic data, the later analysis identified candidate immune exposures from TCR beta sequences and from how often those sequences occurred across donors. Donor age, sex, ethnicity and CMV serostatus were compiled alongside the repertoire data. The study combined high-throughput TCR immunosequencing, statistical association of individual TCRs with disease status, and machine learning to predict cytomegalovirus infection status. What the authors observed across the whole study: For the cohort, immune exposure information was limited to CMV serostatus. Linkage disequilibrium might explain the correlated functional status among segregating V segments, but an unknown experimental factor could not be ruled out. According to a later analysis, parvovirus B19, influenza, CMV and Epstein-Barr virus appeared linked to several top co-occurrence clusters. Because counts were too low, roughly 16 rarely observed V segments, including chromosome 9 orphons, were excluded from the earlier analysis of around 640 of the donors. The presence/absence analyses assumed that sequencing depth was roughly uniform across donors, and that assumption may not be true. A later analysis found that most CMV-associated TCR beta chains appeared HLA-restricted, with HLA associations seemingly driven largely by CMV exposure. Compared with equally common non-associated chains, HLA-associated TCR beta chains in a later analysis were more clonally expanded and had lower generation probabilities. When HLA alleles, especially DR and DQ, strongly co-occurred, TCR associations were difficult to assign to individual alleles. In a later genetic analysis, a missense DCLRE1C variant was associated with V-gene and J-gene trimming of TCR beta chains, and the association was replicated in an independent cohort. In vitro tests confirmed that a few of the cytomegalovirus-associated TCR beta chains recognize cytomegalovirus antigens. In a later analysis, some 17,000 TCR beta sequences were associated with specific HLA alleles at a false discovery rate of 0.05. A cluster of highly shared sequence variants was judged likely to be a technical artifact of the sequencing pipeline. The study gave a list of 150 to 200 TCR beta chains associated with cytomegalovirus. Compared with the roughly 670-donor mean, donors in an Asian-associated ancestry cluster had fewer N-insertions in productive TCRs, according to a later genetic analysis. Because HLA typing was unavailable for some donors at each locus, only the typed subset was used in association tests. This cohort had only TCR beta chains sequenced, and the lack of alpha or paired-chain data limited which features could be detected. Across donors, most TCR sequences were observed very rarely, whereas some public TCRs were present in many individuals. The 87-base-pair reads could not distinguish some IMGT-functional V segments, including TRBV6-2 and TRBV6-3, so those segments were excluded. The classifier was reported to diagnose cytomegalovirus status with high specificity and sensitivity in both the original and validation cohorts. A further reported finding was that TCR beta sequences accurately predicted the HLA-A and HLA-B alleles for most subjects in the first cohort. An earlier analysis of approximately 570 of the donors showed that most TCR beta V segments appeared in productive rearrangements either about 87% or about 30% of the time, which broadly matched IMGT annotations. It was suggested by the authors that the approach could potentially be generalized to other disease states and immunological phenotypes. In a later analysis, the rate of TCR association differed among HLA loci, with DRB1 alleles having the most associated TCRs and HLA-C alleles having the fewest.

In total, 500 to 700 healthy bone marrow donors made up the cohort. All cohort members were sampled while nominally healthy, although unrecorded immune exposures were likely present. The donor tested CMV seropositive and was one of the 289 seropositive cohort members. Every donor gave a peripheral blood sample, and the peripheral blood mononuclear cells from that sample were used for TCR beta sequencing. The Qiagen DNeasy Blood Extraction Kit was used to extract genomic DNA from the blood cell samples. Library prep was done by the immunoSEQ multiplex PCR assay. The multiplex PCR relied on a mix of 60 forward primers for TCR Vbeta segments and 13 reverse primers for TCR Jbeta segments. The CDR3 region of rearranged TCR beta genes was amplified from genomic DNA by a multiplex PCR assay. The amplified TCR beta libraries were sequenced on the Illumina HiSeq System as 87-base-pair reads. As for how the authors treated the data: A later analysis counted some 74 million unique TCR beta chains across the 640 or so repertoires, and around 9.9 million of these chains were shared by at least two donors. Raw reads were error-corrected and collapsed into unique sequences with a nearest-neighbor algorithm that merged closely related sequences to remove PCR and sequencing errors. To assign V, D and J gene segments, CDR3 sequences were aligned to IMGT reference sequences. For a sequence to be retained, a match of at least six nucleotides was required to both a V gene segment and a J gene segment. Rearrangements were classified as productive when the CDR3 lacked stop codons and remained in frame with V and J, and all other rearrangements were classified as non-productive. CDR3 was defined by IMGT convention, running from the second conserved V-encoded cysteine to the conserved J-encoded phenylalanine. The earlier analysis of some 600 of the donors excluded sequences that lacked an unambiguous match to a single V gene segment. In an earlier analysis of several hundred of the donors, V segments were called functional above 56.7% productive rearrangements and were called segregating when the between-donor standard deviation exceeded 5%. A statistical classification framework was developed to diagnose cytomegalovirus status using the catalog of TCR beta chain sequences. A later analysis assigned V and J genes by comparing TCR nucleotide sequences with IMGT/GENE-DB human TR gene sequences. Using the TCRdist pipeline, a later analysis assigned CDR3 sequences along with most-parsimonious VDJ recombination scenarios. In a later analysis, every TCR beta chain was defined by the combination of its CDR3 amino acid sequence and its V-gene family, and reads without a unique V-gene family were dropped. As a way to deal with suspected cross-contamination and a sequencing artifact, a later analysis dropped 592 nucleotide sequences that were highly shared and had low generation probability. A later analysis calculated a clonal expansion index for each public chain from normalized within-repertoire ranks of inferred template counts. Generation probabilities in a later analysis came from a VDJ recombination model fitted to out-of-frame rearrangements, and those results were checked against IGoR. In a later analysis, TCR-TCR, TCR-HLA and TCR-CMV co-occurrence was scored with hypergeometric tests, and a repertoire-size bias correction was applied to TCR pairs. In a later analysis, false discovery rates were estimated by permuting HLA or CMV assignments 20 times. In a later analysis, co-occurring TCRs were grouped with DBSCAN, and TCRdist sequence similarity was added when clustering was performed within HLA-allele-positive subsets. Repertoires with fewer than 30,000 or more than 120,000 public chains, plus five repertoires with anomalous nucleotide sharing, were excluded from co-occurrence clustering. TCRdb carries this immuneACCESS record with in-frame sequences only. Its versions omit some clonotypes, under half of them owing to an unresolved V gene in the studies checked, with the rest unexplained. Clone size and V and J calls were adopted from that table, with D and trimming inferred from the DNA. The sample yields about 97,000 clones; roughly three quarters were counted once. Roughly 9.3% of the sample goes to the ten largest clones.

Via the germline V gene, CDR1 is SQVTM and CDR2 ANQGSEA. V lost 4 bases and J lost 3 bases; the stretch between them is 9 bases long. There are 12 amino acids in the CDR3, from cysteine to phenylalanine inclusive. Of the read, only the CDR3 DNA is kept; its 36 bases are in frame from base 1. Details on this clone: This receptor's antigen is unknown. Base-call qualities are not available, and no considerably larger clone is one nucleotide away.

In this chain, TRBV29-1 is recombined with TRBJ2-5; the D segment could be TRBD2, given 5 matching bases. Sequenced material: PBMCs. This TCR derives from a male donor in good health and CMV-seropositive. CDR3 sequence: CSVGGHKETQYF. Read as DNA, the sequence is TGCAGCGTTGGAGGGCATAAAGAGACCCAGTACTTC.